Listed here is a single T cell receptor beta chain. Per germline, CDR1 MNHNS and CDR2 SASEGT. This CDR3 comprises 14 residues. Between the trimmed V and J ends, which lost 4 bases and 4 bases, there was a span of 10 bases. Sequenced by immunoSEQ multiplex PCR; TCRdb stores in-frame clones only, minus some. Of 85,000 to 90,000 clones listed, 94% were seen once; the top ten hold around 1.8%. This specimen comes from a study of T cell changes during pregnancy in multiple sclerosis. The material was peripheral blood, obtained after pregnancy. This chain uses TRBV6-1 with TRBJ2-2; D gene unclear. This receptor was identified in a female donor in good health, enrolled as a control in a pregnancy study. The CDR3 loop reads CASSANSGTGELFF. The CDR3 coding sequence is TGTGCCAGCAGTGCGAATTCGGGCACCGGGGAGCTGTTTTTT.